This note documents a single T cell receptor (beta chain) sequence. Its specificity is unknown. Between the trimmed V and J ends, which lost 4 bases and 1 base, there was a span of 14 bases. The CDR3 length is 16 residues. Germline assignment: CDR1 SGHVS and CDR2 FQNEAQ. Documented time point: week 23, last vaccination. The investigators gave 300 ug of mutant IDH1 20-mer peptide in each vaccine dose, together with topical imiquimod. There were new WHO grade 3 or 4 astrocytomas in the donors, and these were IDH1-mutant and ATRX-lost. This specimen belongs to a study of a mutant IDH1 vaccine in newly diagnosed glioma. As for the study in general: Patients under treatment included roughly 60% males and 37.5% females and had a mean age of around 40 years.

Profiled with immunoSEQ multiplex PCR; TCRdb holds only in-frame clones, not every one. The table lists about 65,000 clones, about 88% of them singletons. The material sequenced was PBMCs, taken from a glioma patient whose treatment included an IDH1 peptide vaccine. This clonotype originated in a man aged 30 to 45 with glioma. The chain carries TRBV7-8 and TRBJ1-3; D ambiguous. The CDR3 bases are TGTGCCAGCAGCTCACCAGCGACATCATCTGGAAACACCATATATTTT. Protein: CASSSPATSSGNTIYF.